Given below is one T cell receptor (beta chain) in context. The sample originates from a study of blood T cell repertoires in COVID-19. At the level of the study: Collection of acute and convalescent COVID-19 samples took place in the United States, Italy and Spain.

The germline V gene encodes CDR1 LGHDT and CDR2 YNNKEL (reference sequence). CDR3 length: 15 residues. V gave up 4 bases and J gave up 0 bases, with 10 bases separating them. TCRdb's table, derived via immunoSEQ multiplex PCR, lists solely in-frame clones and lacks some. This table holds hundreds of thousands of clones, 80% to 90% found once. Sequencing was carried out using PBMCs or T cells enriched from blood (not recorded which). The V call is TRBV3-1 (or the pseudogene TRBV3-2), the J call TRBJ2-1; weak D call: TRBD2 (5 bases). The sequence derives from a man younger than 45 who had recovered from COVID-19. For the CDR3, the DNA is TGTGCCAGCAGCCGGCCGGGATCCTCCTACAATGAGCAGTTCTTC. This encodes CASSRPGSSYNEQFF.